The source of this TCR beta chain is a study of cytomegalovirus exposure and HLA in healthy donors. As regards this clone: Antigen unknown.

Broader study findings: Within the data, a cluster of highly shared sequence variants was likely a sequencing artifact. Researchers reported that a few CMV-associated chains were confirmed in vitro as CMV antigen-specific.

Both 60 Vbeta primers and 13 Jbeta primers went into the PCR. Repertoires were generated with immunoSEQ multiplex PCR, while TCRdb's copy carries only in-frame clones and drops some. The table includes approximately 110,000 clones, around 80% detected once. This CDR3 contains 13 residues. V was clipped by 6 bases and J by 1 base, with 9 bases between them. CDR1 and CDR2 from the germline V gene are SGHTA and FQGNSA. The sequencing sample was made of PBMCs. This sequence was found in a man aged 30 to 45 in good health and CMV-seropositive. The chain has TRBV7-2 and TRBJ1-2; D is possibly TRBD1 (5 bases). CDR3 sequence reads: CASRLDSNYGYTF. CDR3 sequence (DNA): TGTGCCAGCAGACTCGACAGTAACTATGGCTACACCTTC.